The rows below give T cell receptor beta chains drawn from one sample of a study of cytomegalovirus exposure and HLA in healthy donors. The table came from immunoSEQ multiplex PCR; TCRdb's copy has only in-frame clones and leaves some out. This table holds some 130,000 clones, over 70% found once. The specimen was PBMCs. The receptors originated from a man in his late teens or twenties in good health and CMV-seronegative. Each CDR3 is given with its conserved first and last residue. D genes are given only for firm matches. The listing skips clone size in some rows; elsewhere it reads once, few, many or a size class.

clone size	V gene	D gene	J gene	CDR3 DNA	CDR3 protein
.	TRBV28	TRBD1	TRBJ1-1	TGTGCCAGCAGTTTATCATCAGGGGGGAGCACTGAAGCTTTCTTT	CASSLSSGGSTEAFF
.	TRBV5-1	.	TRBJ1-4	TGCGCCAGCTGGATTGGTGGGGCTTCTAATGAAAAACTGTTTTTT	CASWIGGASNEKLFF
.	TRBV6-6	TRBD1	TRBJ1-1	TGTGCCAGCAGACTACAGGGGGCAGATCAAGCTTTCTTT	CASRLQGADQAFF
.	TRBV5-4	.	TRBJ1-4	TGTGCCAGCAGCTTGGACCAGGGGTATGAAAAACTGTTTTTT	CASSLDQGYEKLFF
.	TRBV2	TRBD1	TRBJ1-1	TGTGCCAGCAGTCCGACCCGGGACAGGGGTTACACTGAAGCTTTCTTT	CASSPTRDRGYTEAFF
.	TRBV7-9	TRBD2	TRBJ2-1	TGTGCCAGCAGCTTAGGACCAGCGGGGGGGCTTCTCGGCAATGAGCAGTTCTTC	CASSLGPAGGLLGNEQFF
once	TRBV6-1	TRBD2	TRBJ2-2	TGTGCCAGCAGTGGACCTTCGGGGGGGAGCACCGGGGAGCTGTTTTTT	CASSGPSGGSTGELFF
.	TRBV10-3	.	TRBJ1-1	TGTGCCATCAGTGAGTCAGAGGGCACTGAAGCTTTCTTT	CAISESEGTEAFF
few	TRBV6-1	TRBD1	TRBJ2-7	TGTGCCAGCGGACAGGGGCCCCACGAGCAGTACTTC	CASGQGPHEQYF
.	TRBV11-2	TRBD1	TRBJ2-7	TGTGCCAGCAGCTTTGGGACAGTCTACGAGCAGTACTTC	CASSFGTVYEQYF
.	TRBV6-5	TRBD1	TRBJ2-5	TGTGCCAGCAGATTGGGACAGGAAGAGACCCAGTACTTC	CASRLGQEETQYF
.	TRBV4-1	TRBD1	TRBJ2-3	TGCGCCAGCAGCTTCCGGGACAGCGGTCTTCAGGGTACGCAGTATTTT	CASSFRDSGLQGTQYF
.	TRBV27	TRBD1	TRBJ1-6	TGTGCCAGCAGCTGGGACAGGGGGCAGTCACCCCTCCACTTT	CASSWDRGQSPLHF
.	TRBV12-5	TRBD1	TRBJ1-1	TGTGCTAGTGGTTCCTTCGGACAGGGCCAGGCGTACACTGAAGCTTTCTTT	CASGSFGQGQAYTEAFF
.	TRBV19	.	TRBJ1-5	TGTGCCAGTACGAGGGGGTATAGCAATCAGCCCCAGCATTTT	CASTRGYSNQPQHF
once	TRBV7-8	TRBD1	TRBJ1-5	TGTGCCAGCAGCTTAACAGGGGGCTCTCAGCCCCAGCATTTT	CASSLTGGSQPQHF
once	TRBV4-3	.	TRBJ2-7	TGCGCCAGCAGCCCTCAGGACAGCTACGAGCAGTACTTC	CASSPQDSYEQYF
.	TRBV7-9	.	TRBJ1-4	TGTGCCAGCAGCTCCTACAGGATGCCTAATGAAAAACTGTTTTTT	CASSSYRMPNEKLFF
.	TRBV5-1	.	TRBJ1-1	TGCGCCAGCAGCTTGGGGGCTTTGCTCACTGAAGCTTTCTTT	CASSLGALLTEAFF
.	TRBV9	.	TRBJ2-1	TGTGCCAGCAGCGTAGGGGCGGGGCGATACAATGAGCAGTTCTTC	CASSVGAGRYNEQFF
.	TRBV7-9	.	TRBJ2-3	TGTGCCAGCAGCTTAAAGGTGACAGGAATCACAGATACGCAGTATTTT	CASSLKVTGITDTQYF
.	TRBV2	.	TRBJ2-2	TGTGCCAGCAGTGAGTTACAGGGGAACACCGGGGAGCTGTTTTTT	CASSELQGNTGELFF
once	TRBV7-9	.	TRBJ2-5	TGTGCCAGCAGCTTAGGGGGCAGTCAAGAGACCCAGTACTTC	CASSLGGSQETQYF
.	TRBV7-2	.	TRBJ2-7	TGTGCCAGCAGCTTGCAGGCGATTACCTACGAGCAGTACTTC	CASSLQAITYEQYF
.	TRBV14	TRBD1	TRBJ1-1	TGTGCCGGCAGCCAACTTATCCCGGGACAGGGGACTAGGCACCCCATGAACACTGAAGCTTTCTTT	CAGSQLIPGQGTRHPMNTEAFF
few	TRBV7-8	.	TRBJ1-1	TGTGCCAGCCGTAGGGAGCTGAACACTGAAGCTTTCTTT	CASRRELNTEAFF
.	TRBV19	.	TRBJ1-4	TGTGCCACCGGGATGCGGGGGATTAATGAAAAACTGTTTTTT	CATGMRGINEKLFF
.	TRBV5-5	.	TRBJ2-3	TGTGCCAGCAGCTCCGGAGATACGCAGTATTTT	CASSSGDTQYF
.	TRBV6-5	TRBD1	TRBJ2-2	TGTGCCAGCAGTTGGACAGGGGGCGGCACCGGGGAGCTGTTTTTT	CASSWTGGGTGELFF
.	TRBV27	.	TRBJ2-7	TGTGCCAGCAGTTCCGGGACACTAGGGCCCTACGAGGAGCAGTACTTC	CASSSGTLGPYEEQYF
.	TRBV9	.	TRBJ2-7	TGTGCCAGCAGTCCCACTCGGGCGGGTCCGACACGGGGGGAGCAGTACTTC	CASSPTRAGPTRGEQYF
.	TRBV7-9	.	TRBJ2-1	TGTGCCAGCAGCATTATTTCGGGGGGCCACCCCGATGAGCAGTTCTTC	CASSIISGGHPDEQFF
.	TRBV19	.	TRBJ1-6	TGTGCCAGCCACCAAACTGAGAATTCACCCCTCCACTTT	CASHQTENSPLHF
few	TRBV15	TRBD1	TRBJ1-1	TGTGCCACCAGCAGGGGGACAGGGACTAACACTGAAGCTTTCTTT	CATSRGTGTNTEAFF
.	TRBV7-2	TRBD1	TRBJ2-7	TGTGCCAGCAGCTTACAGGGGGCTCCCTACGAGCAGTACTTC	CASSLQGAPYEQYF
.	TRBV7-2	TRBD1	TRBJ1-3	TGTGCCAGCAGCTTAGGAATTGCGGGACAGGGGGTTGGAAACACCATATATTTT	CASSLGIAGQGVGNTIYF
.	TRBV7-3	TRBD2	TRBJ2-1	TGTGCCAGCAGCTTAACTACTAGCGGGGGCAATGAGCAGTTCTTC	CASSLTTSGGNEQFF
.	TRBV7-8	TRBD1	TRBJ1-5	TGTGCCAGCAGCTCAAGGGAGGCGGGACAGCCTGATCAGCCCCAGCATTTT	CASSSREAGQPDQPQHF
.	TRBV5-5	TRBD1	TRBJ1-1	TGTGCCAGCAGCTTAGGACAGGGGGTATTATTGAACACTGAAGCTTTCTTT	CASSLGQGVLLNTEAFF
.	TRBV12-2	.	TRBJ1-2	TGTGCAAGTCGCTCTAGACGGGGGGACTATGGCTACACCTTC	CASRSRRGDYGYTF
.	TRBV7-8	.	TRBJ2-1	TGTGCCAGCAGCTTAGGGTCTATGTACAATGAGCAGTTCTTC	CASSLGSMYNEQFF
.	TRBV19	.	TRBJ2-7	TGTGCCAGTAGTATAGGGCATCCAGCCTACGAGCAGTACTTC	CASSIGHPAYEQYF
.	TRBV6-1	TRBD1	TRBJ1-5	TGTGCCAGCAGTCCTGACAGGGCTCAGCCCCAGCATTTT	CASSPDRAQPQHF
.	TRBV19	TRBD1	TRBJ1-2	TGTGCCAGTAAGGAGGGACAGCATAACTATGGCTACACCTTC	CASKEGQHNYGYTF
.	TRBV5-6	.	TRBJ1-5	TGTGCCAGCAGCTCCAGGGTTGAAAGGGATCAGCCCCAGCATTTT	CASSSRVERDQPQHF
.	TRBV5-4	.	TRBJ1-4	TGTGCCAGCAGCCGTGACAATTCGGGGGATGAAAAACTGTTTTTT	CASSRDNSGDEKLFF
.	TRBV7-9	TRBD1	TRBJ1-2	TGTGCCAGCAGCTTAGAAACAGGGGGCGCTTCCTATGGCTACACCTTC	CASSLETGGASYGYTF
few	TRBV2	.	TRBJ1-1	TGTGCCAGCAGACAGGGATTGGGGAACACTGAAGCTTTCTTT	CASRQGLGNTEAFF
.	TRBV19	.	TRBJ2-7	TGTGCCAGTAGTATAGGAGGCAGGGCATACGAGCAGTACTTC	CASSIGGRAYEQYF
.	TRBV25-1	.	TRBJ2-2	TGTGCCAGCAGTGAAACGGCGGGAAACACCGGGGAGCTGTTTTTT	CASSETAGNTGELFF
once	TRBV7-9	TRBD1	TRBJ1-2	TGTGCCAGCAGCTTAACCGGGAGGGGGCAGCTATTGGATGGCTACACCTTC	CASSLTGRGQLLDGYTF
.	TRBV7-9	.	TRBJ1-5	TGTTCCAGCAGCTTAGAGGGAGGCTTGAATCAGCCCCAGCATTTT	CSSSLEGGLNQPQHF
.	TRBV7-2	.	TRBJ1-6	TGTGCCAGCAGCTTAGCGATGAGGGTGACCTATAATTCACCCCTCCACTTT	CASSLAMRVTYNSPLHF
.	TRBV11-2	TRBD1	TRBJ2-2	TGTGCCAGCAGCTTTGACAGGGGATTCACCGGGGAGCTGTTTTTT	CASSFDRGFTGELFF
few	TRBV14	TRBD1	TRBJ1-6	TGTGCCAGCAGCCACCTAACAGGGGTTCTTAATTCACCCCTCCACTTT	CASSHLTGVLNSPLHF
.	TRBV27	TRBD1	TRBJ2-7	TGTGCCAGTCGGACAGGGCCCTACTCCTACGAGCAGTACTTC	CASRTGPYSYEQYF
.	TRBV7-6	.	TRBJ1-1	TGTGCCAGCAGCTTAGGGGTACACCCGGGAACTGAAGCTTTCTTT	CASSLGVHPGTEAFF
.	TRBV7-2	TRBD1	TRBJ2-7	TGTGCCAGCAGCTTGACAGGGGGATACGAGCAGTACTTC	CASSLTGGYEQYF
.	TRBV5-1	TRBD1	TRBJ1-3	TGCGCCAGCAGCCCCATTTTAGGGGGCACTGGAAACACCATATATTTT	CASSPILGGTGNTIYF
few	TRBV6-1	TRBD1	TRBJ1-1	TGTGCCAGCAGTGTAATTGACAGGGAGACCCCTCCAGCTTTCTTT	CASSVIDRETPPAFF